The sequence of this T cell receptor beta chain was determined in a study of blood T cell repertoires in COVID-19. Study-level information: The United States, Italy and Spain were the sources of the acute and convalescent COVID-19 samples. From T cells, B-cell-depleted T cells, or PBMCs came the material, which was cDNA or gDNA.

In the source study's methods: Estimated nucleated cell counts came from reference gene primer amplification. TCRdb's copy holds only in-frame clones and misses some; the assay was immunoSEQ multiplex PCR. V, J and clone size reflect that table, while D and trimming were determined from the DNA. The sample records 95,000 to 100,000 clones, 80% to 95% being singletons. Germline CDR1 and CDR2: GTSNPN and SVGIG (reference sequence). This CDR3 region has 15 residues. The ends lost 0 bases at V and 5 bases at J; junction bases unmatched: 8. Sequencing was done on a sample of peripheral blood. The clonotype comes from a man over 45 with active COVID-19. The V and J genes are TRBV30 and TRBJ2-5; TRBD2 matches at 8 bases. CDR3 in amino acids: CAWSVRSGSGETQYF. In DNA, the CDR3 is TGTGCCTGGAGTGTACGAAGCGGGAGTGGGGAGACCCAGTACTTC.